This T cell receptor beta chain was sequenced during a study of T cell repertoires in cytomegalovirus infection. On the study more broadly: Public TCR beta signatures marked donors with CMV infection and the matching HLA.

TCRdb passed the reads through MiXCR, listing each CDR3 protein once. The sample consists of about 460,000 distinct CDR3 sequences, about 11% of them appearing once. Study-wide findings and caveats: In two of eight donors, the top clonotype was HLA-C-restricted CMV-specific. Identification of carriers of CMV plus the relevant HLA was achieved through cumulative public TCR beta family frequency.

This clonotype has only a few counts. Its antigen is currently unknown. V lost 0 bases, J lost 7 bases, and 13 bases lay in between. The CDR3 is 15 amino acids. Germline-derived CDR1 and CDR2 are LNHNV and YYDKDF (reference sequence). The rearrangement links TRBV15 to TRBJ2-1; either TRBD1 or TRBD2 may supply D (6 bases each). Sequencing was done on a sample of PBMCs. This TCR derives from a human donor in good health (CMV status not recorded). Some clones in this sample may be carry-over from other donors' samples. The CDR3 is CATSREVGGLNEQFF. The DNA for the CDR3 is TGTGCCACCAGCAGAGAGGTGGGGGGCCTAAATGAGCAGTTCTTC.